Following are 14 T cell receptor beta chains from one sample sequenced in a study of blood T cells in healthy people across ages. For the second PCR, which ran for roughly 7 to 11 cycles, a sample-barcoded 5' primer and a J-beta primer mix were used. TCRdb reanalysed the 5' RACE reads using MiXCR and keeps one entry per CDR3 protein. The repertoire holds about a million distinct CDR3 sequences, less than 45% seen once, with around 13% in the top ten. The sequenced sample consisted of blood. The source of these receptors is a man younger than 30 in good health.

A few counts support this clonotype. The rearrangement links TRBV12-3 or TRBV12-4 to TRBJ1-2; D is ambiguous. The V and J ends lost 3 bases and 6 bases respectively, with 11 bases between them. CDR3 length: 13 residues. This CDR3 reads CASSFAPGDGYTF. The DNA for the CDR3 is TGTGCCAGCAGTTTTGCCCCCGGGGATGGCTACACCTTC.

This clonotype was seen a few times. This chain joins TRBV2 and TRBJ2-7; D may be TRBD1 (5 bases). Germline V gives CDR1 SNHLY, CDR2 FYNNEI. This CDR3 is 14 amino acids long. The germline V and J ends were trimmed by 6 bases and 0 bases, with 12 bases remaining between them. CDR3 coding DNA: TGTGCCAGCAGCACAGACAGATACTCCTACGAGCAGTACTTC. Amino acids: CASSTDRYSYEQYF. The whole variable domain, remainder taken from reference TRBV2 and TRBJ2-7, is EPEVTQTPSHQVTQMGQEVILRCVPISNHLYFYWYRQILGQKVEFLVSFYNNEISEKSEIFDDQFSVERPDGSNFTLKIRSTKLEDSAMYFCASSTDRYSYEQYFGPGTRLTVT.

The chain recombines TRBV24-1 with TRBJ2-1; D ambiguous. The assigned J gene may be wrong: the sequence end matches TRBJ2-7 better. This CDR3 has 15 residues. In germline, CDR1 is KGHDR, CDR2 SFDVKD. The DNA for the CDR3 is TGTGCCACCAGTGAGGATGCTGAATCCTACAATGAGCAGTACTTC. It yields the protein CATSEDAESYNEQYF.

The CDR3 protein is CASSYPSSGQETQYF. In DNA, the CDR3 is TGTGCCAGCAGTTACCCCTCTAGCGGCCAAGAGACCCAGTACTTC. The chain couples TRBV6-5 to TRBJ2-5; 7 nucleotides match TRBD2. J gave up 1 base and V 2 bases, and 4 bases lay outside the gene matches. Per germline, CDR1 MNHEY and CDR2 SVGAGI. The CDR3 sequence is 15 residues long.

The chain uses TRBV20-1 and TRBJ1-5; perhaps TRBD1 as D (6 bases). The V gene's germline CDR1 is DFQATT and CDR2 SNEGSKA (reference sequence). V dropped 4 bases and J dropped 4 bases, with 14 bases sitting between them. This CDR3 is built from 14 residues. CDR3 protein: CSAKREGGNQPQHF. Here the CDR3 DNA reads TGCAGTGCTAAGCGTGAAGGGGGTAATCAGCCCCAGCATTTT.

Ten or more counts support this clonotype. The rearrangement joins TRBV12-3 or TRBV12-4 to TRBJ2-3; D might be TRBD1 or TRBD2, each matching 5 bases. This CDR3 region has 14 residues. V was clipped by 5 bases and J by 5 bases, with 14 bases between them. The CDR3 DNA is TGTGCCAGCAGTCCGGGGCCAGGGATAGATACGCAGTATTTT. Translating gives CASSPGPGIDTQYF.

The V and J genes are TRBV14 and TRBJ2-5; D uncertain. This CDR3 is built from 18 residues. Germline lookup yields CDR1 SGHDN and CDR2 FVKESK. V lost 5 bases and J lost 2, with 24 bases in between. Here the CDR3 reads CASSFRPPGSGRQETQYF. The CDR3, as DNA: TGTGCCAGCAGCTTCCGACCCCCTGGATCGGGCCGACAAGAGACCCAGTACTTC.

This clonotype was seen a handful of times. The CDR3, as DNA: TGTGCCACCAGTGAGGGGACAGGGGTCACAGATACGCAGTATTTT. Translation gives CATSEGTGVTDTQYF. The chain carries TRBV24-1 and TRBJ2-3; 10 nucleotides line up with TRBD1. CDR3 length: 15 residues. The junction had 2 bases not matched to a gene; V was cut back by 4 bases and J by 2 bases. Per the germline V gene, CDR1 is KGHDR and CDR2 is SFDVKD.

The chain employs TRBV12-3 or TRBV12-4 and TRBJ2-5, with 9 bases matching TRBD1. With the DNA end fitting TRBJ2-7 better, the J assignment may be wrong. CDR3 length: 14 amino acids. CDR3 DNA sequence: TGTGCCAGCAGTTCCGGGACAGGGTGGAACGAGCAGTACTTC. Amino acid sequence: CASSSGTGWNEQYF.

V and J are TRBV4-1 and TRBJ1-2; 9 bases map to TRBD1. Losses at the gene ends were 0 bases for V and 8 bases for J; bases not matched to a gene: 13. CDR1 and CDR2 (germline): MGHRA, YSYEKL. The CDR3 spans 17 residues. The CDR3 nucleotides read TGCGCCAGCAGCCAAGAGGGGAACATCGGGACAGGGAACGGCTACACCTTC. It codes for CASSQEGNIGTGNGYTF.

This clonotype was counted only a few times. The rearrangement joins TRBV10-3 to TRBJ2-6; possible D gene TRBD2, 5 bases. Per germline, CDR1 ENHRY and CDR2 SYGVKD. CDR3 length equals 17 residues. Trimming cost V 2 bases and J 2 bases, with 13 bases left between them. The DNA for the CDR3 is TGTGCCATCAGTGAGACGTGGGAGTTTACTGGGGCCAACGTCCTGACTTTC. Encoded protein: CAISETWEFTGANVLTF.

This clonotype was seen more than once but under ten times. V usage is TRBV6-5 and J usage is TRBJ1-4, with TRBD1 matching over 7 bases. The CDR3 extends over 14 amino acids. CDR1 is MNHEY and CDR2 is SVGAGI in the germline V gene. V shed 5 bases and J 0 bases; nucleotides not matched to a gene: 0. The CDR3: CASSGTATNEKLFF. CDR3 coding DNA: TGTGCCAGCAGTGGGACAGCAACTAATGAAAAACTGTTTTTT.

This sequence joins TRBV12-3 or TRBV12-4 and TRBJ2-7, with a tentative D call TRBD1 (6 bases). CDR3 length equals 15 residues. The V end lost 4 bases, the J end lost 1 base, and 14 bases lay between the germline ends. DNA for the CDR3: TGTGCCAGCAGTTCGGGGTGGGGGCAGTCCTACGAGCAGTACTTC. Protein sequence: CASSSGWGQSYEQYF.

The CDR3 is CASSIPGQGNEQYF. The CDR3 nucleotides are TGCGCCAGCAGCATTCCGGGACAGGGCAATGAGCAGTACTTC. This rearrangement joins TRBV5-1 to TRBJ2-7, with 9 bases fitting TRBD1. Unmatched junction bases numbered 9, after V lost 4 bases and J lost 7 bases. The germline CDR1 and CDR2 sequences are SGHRS and YFSETQ. The CDR3 is 14 residues long. The complete variable domain, with remaining parts taken from reference TRBV5-1 and TRBJ2-7, reads KAGVTQTPRYLIKTRGQQVTLSCSPISGHRSVSWYQQTPGQGLQFLFEYFSETQRNKGNFPGRFSGRQFSNSRSEMNVSTLELGDSALYLCASSIPGQGNEQYFGPGTRLTVT.